The entry that follows covers one T cell receptor beta chain sequence. As yet, its antigen is unknown. Sequence at one end of the junction differs from germline and may be a read error. The CDR3 is 14 amino acids. CDR1 is LNHDA, CDR2 SQIVND, per germline (reference sequence). Produced via immunoSEQ multiplex PCR; TCRdb's table is partial and in-frame only. The table has tens of thousands of clones, around 94% seen once. The sample originates from a study of human versus mouse CDR3 diversity and MHC coevolution. Notes on the study in general: Human T cells were selected on more than five MHC II alleles. Compared with mice, human CDR3s carried more deletions and insertions on average. Humans had the largest estimated TCR beta repertoire, around 1.6 million clonotypes.

The V and J genes are TRBV19 and TRBJ1-5; D might be TRBD1 (5 bases). This receptor was taken from a person aged 55 to 75 in good health. What was sequenced was naive CD4+ T cells from blood. The subset here: CD45RO-negative CD62L-positive naive CD4 T cells. The CDR3 region has the DNA TGTGCCAGTAGTACGCAGGGTCTAAATCAGGCCCAGCATTTT. Translated, it gives CASSTQGLNQAQHF.